The 30 T cell receptor beta chains below were found in one sample sequenced in a study of T cell responses to AZD1222 COVID-19 vaccine. Profiled with immunoSEQ multiplex PCR; TCRdb holds only in-frame clones, not every one. The table lists about 92,000 clones, over 75% of them singletons. The sequences come from peripheral blood, collected on day 0 of AZD1222 vaccination. The source of these receptors is an adult in good health.

V and J are TRBV5-1 and TRBJ2-1; TRBD2 matches 7 bases. Germline lookup yields CDR1 SGHRS and CDR2 YFSETQ. With V trimmed by 2 bases and J by 0 bases, 2 bases remained unmatched. CDR3 size: 15 residues. DNA of the CDR3: TGCGCCAGCAGCTTAAGCGGGGTCTCCTACAATGAGCAGTTCTTC. This translates into CASSLSGVSYNEQFF.

The chain couples TRBV19 to TRBJ1-2; 7 nucleotides agree with TRBD1. Per germline, CDR1 LNHDA and CDR2 SQIVND (reference sequence). This CDR3 is built from 14 residues. V lost 3 bases and J lost 1; bases outside the gene matches: 2. The CDR3 nucleotides are TGTGCCAGTAGTATGGGACAGAGTAACTATGGCTACACCTTC. This gives the protein CASSMGQSNYGYTF.

This clone was observed a handful of times. The gene calls are TRBV27 and TRBJ2-1; maybe TRBD2 (5 bases). Trimming cost V 3 bases and J 3 bases, with 15 bases left between them. The CDR3 contains 16 residues. Germline V gives CDR1 MNHEY, CDR2 SMNVEV (reference sequence). The CDR3 sequence: CASSFSGGRGYNEQFF. The DNA for the CDR3 is TGTGCCAGCAGTTTCTCCGGCGGCCGGGGCTACAATGAGCAGTTCTTC.

V gene TRBV28 combines with J gene TRBJ1-3; 9 positions agree with TRBD1. The CDR3 contains 14 residues. Per germline, CDR1 MDHEN and CDR2 SYDVKM. The V gene end was trimmed by 6 bases and the J gene end by 0 bases; junction bases not matched to a gene: 0. CDR3 region: CASRTGGSGNTIYF. CDR3 in DNA: TGTGCCAGCAGGACAGGGGGCTCTGGAAACACCATATATTTT. Supplemented by reference TRBV28 and TRBJ1-3, the full variable domain reads DVKVTQSSRYLVKRTGEKVFLECVQDMDHENMFWYRQDPGLGLRLIYFSYDVKMKEKGDIPEGYSVSREKKERFSLILESASTNQTSMYLCASRTGGSGNTIYFGEGSWLTVV.

The count of this clone is one. The CDR3 loop is CASSLMGLNTEAFF. The CDR3 bases are TGTGCCAGCAGCTTAATGGGGTTGAACACTGAAGCTTTCTTT. The chain is built from TRBV7-2 and TRBJ1-1; no firm D call. The germline CDR1 and CDR2 sequences are SGHTA and FQGNSA. The V and J ends lost 2 bases and 0 bases respectively, with 7 bases between them. The CDR3 totals 14 residues.

This sequence joins TRBV30 and TRBJ2-2; a weak D match, TRBD1 (7 bases). V was trimmed by 3 bases and J by 4 bases, leaving 12 bases between them. The CDR3 extends over 14 amino acids. Germline V gene sequence: CDR1 GTSNPN, CDR2 SVGIG (reference sequence). The CDR3 region has the DNA TGTGCCTGGAGGTTCCAGGGGGGCACCGGGGAGCTGTTTTTT. Its protein product is CAWRFQGGTGELFF.

This clone was seen a few times. CDR3 loop: CASSPRDGGPRSYEQYF. CDR3 bases: TGCGCCAGCAGCCCCCGGGACGGAGGCCCGCGCTCCTACGAGCAGTACTTC. V is TRBV4-1 and J is TRBJ2-7; either TRBD1 or TRBD2 may fit D (5 bases each). This CDR3 has 17 amino acids. Trimming pared 4 bases from V and 0 bases from J, leaving 19 bases between. Germline assignment: CDR1 MGHRA and CDR2 YSYEKL.

The chain has TRBV6-5 and TRBJ1-5; TRBD1 agrees at 7 bases. The CDR3 extends over 15 amino acids. The germline V gene encodes CDR1 MNHEY and CDR2 SVGAGI. Losses at the gene ends were 6 bases for V and 3 bases for J; bases not matched to a gene: 8. The DNA for the CDR3 is TGTGCCAGCAGGCCTATTCAGGGGGACAATCAGCCCCAGCATTTT. It codes for CASRPIQGDNQPQHF.

This chain links TRBV6-2 or TRBV6-3 with TRBJ2-7; TRBD1 matches 7 bases. From germline, CDR1 is MNHEY and CDR2 SVGEGT. The CDR3 consists of 15 residues. V lost 4 bases and J lost 2; bases outside the gene matches: 8. The CDR3 here is CASSSRGRDAYEQYF. Here the CDR3 DNA reads TGTGCCAGCAGTTCCAGGGGGAGAGACGCCTACGAGCAGTACTTC.

The CDR3 DNA follows: TGTGCCAGTATTGATAGATCGAACACCGGGGAGCTGTTTTTT. Translated: CASIDRSNTGELFF. V gene TRBV19 combines with J gene TRBJ2-2; no reliable D call. The V gene's germline CDR1 is LNHDA and CDR2 SQIVND (reference sequence). V was cut by 7 bases and J by 0 bases, with 9 bases left in between. There are 14 residues in the CDR3.

The rearrangement links TRBV19 to TRBJ1-1, with D unclear. Trimming left V 7 bases short and J 5 bases short, with 14 bases between. This CDR3 contains 13 residues. Germline CDR1 reads LNHDA; CDR2 reads SQIVND (reference sequence). CDR3 coding DNA: TGTGCCAGTACTTTCGACTTGAGTACTGAAGCTTTCTTT. It yields the protein CASTFDLSTEAFF.

This clone appeared once. The V call is TRBV5-1, the J call TRBJ1-3; 7 bases agree with TRBD1. V was clipped by 4 bases and J by 2 bases; unmatched bases: 3. CDR3 length: 14 residues. The V gene's germline CDR1 is SGHRS and CDR2 YFSETQ. The CDR3 region has the DNA TGCGCCAGCAGCACAGGGGTAGCTGGAAACACCATATATTTT. Amino acid sequence: CASSTGVAGNTIYF.

The chain uses TRBV11-3 and TRBJ2-1, with D unclear. V was pared by 3 bases and J by 3 bases, with 15 bases between. The germline CDR1 and CDR2 sequences are SGHNT and YENEEA. The CDR3 sequence is 16 residues long. The CDR3 region has the DNA TGTGCCAGCAGCTTGGGCGCGGTCCCTGGCTACAATGAGCAGTTCTTC. This sequence encodes CASSLGAVPGYNEQFF.

The chain has TRBV24-1 and TRBJ2-7; unclear D gene. The germline gives CDR1 KGHDR, CDR2 SFDVKD. The CDR3 spans 17 residues. Trimming stripped 3 bases from V and 0 bases from J, with 17 bases between. For the CDR3, the DNA is TGTGCCACCAGTGATGAGAAAAAGAAGGCCAACTCCTACGAGCAGTACTTC. Translated: CATSDEKKKANSYEQYF.

This chain joins TRBV4-2 and TRBJ2-7; 8 bases agree with TRBD2. From germline, CDR1 is LGHNA and CDR2 YNFKEQ. V was pared by 1 base and J by 7 bases, with 9 bases of the junction left unmatched. The CDR3 has 15 amino acids. The CDR3 region is CASSQGAAGAGEQYF. CDR3 coding DNA: TGTGCCAGCAGCCAAGGAGCAGCGGGAGCGGGAGAGCAGTACTTC.

This clone was found once. This sequence joins TRBV2 and TRBJ2-3, with 7 nucleotides matching TRBD1. CDR3 length equals 14 residues. Unmatched junction bases numbered 3, after V lost 6 bases and J lost 0 bases. In germline, CDR1 is SNHLY, CDR2 FYNNEI. As DNA, the CDR3 is TGTGCCAGCAGGAAACAGGGGAGCACAGATACGCAGTATTTT. Residues: CASRKQGSTDTQYF.

The genes are TRBV19 and TRBJ1-5, with D possibly matching TRBD1 (6 bases). Germline loops: CDR1 LNHDA, CDR2 SQIVND (reference sequence). This CDR3 is 15 amino acids long. The germline V and J ends were trimmed by 3 bases and 4 bases, with 13 bases remaining between them. In DNA, the CDR3 is TGTGCCAGTAGTATCGAGATAGGGGGGAATCAGCCCCAGCATTTT. Translated: CASSIEIGGNQPQHF.

The chain links TRBV15 to TRBJ2-5, with D possibly matching TRBD2 (7 bases). The CDR3 covers 13 residues. Germline loops: CDR1 LNHNV, CDR2 YYDKDF (reference sequence). V lost 8 bases and J lost 1, with 11 bases in between. CDR3 region: CATERDTQETQYF. As DNA, the CDR3 is TGTGCCACCGAGCGGGACACCCAAGAGACCCAGTACTTC.

The chain recombines TRBV5-1 with TRBJ2-1, with TRBD2 matching 12 bases. Germline V lookup: CDR1 SGHRS, CDR2 YFSETQ. The V gene end was trimmed by 4 bases and the J gene end by 6 bases; junction bases not matched to a gene: 8. There are 16 residues in the CDR3. The CDR3 DNA reads as TGCGCCAGCAGCACCTTACTAGCGGGGGGCTCCAATGAGCAGTTCTTC. It is translated as CASSTLLAGGSNEQFF.

This clone has at least ten counts. CDR3 sequence reads: CASILDSFAYGYTF. The CDR3 DNA follows: TGTGCCAGCATTCTGGACAGTTTTGCCTATGGCTACACCTTC. The V and J genes are TRBV6-5 and TRBJ1-2; D might be TRBD1 (6 bases). Trimming removed 7 bases at V and 4 bases at J, with 16 bases between. Germline CDR1 MNHEY, CDR2 SVGAGI. The CDR3 runs 14 residues.

The genes are TRBV4-2 and TRBJ2-5; D uncertain. With 1 base removed from V and 0 bases from J, the gap between germline ends came to 6 bases. This CDR3 comprises 14 residues. The germline gives CDR1 LGHNA, CDR2 YNFKEQ. Here the CDR3 DNA reads TGTGCCAGCAGCCAAGGCCGGGACCAAGAGACCCAGTACTTC. Protein: CASSQGRDQETQYF.

The chain recombines TRBV27 with TRBJ1-4, with D tentatively TRBD1 (5 bases). Germline CDR1 MNHEY, CDR2 SMNVEV (reference sequence). The CDR3 loop spans 15 amino acids. V dropped 6 bases and J dropped 0 bases, with 11 bases sitting between them. The CDR3 reads CASSPRGPTNEKLFF. CDR3 sequence (DNA): TGTGCCAGCAGCCCCCGGGGACCAACTAATGAAAAACTGTTTTTT.

The chain combines TRBV24-1 with TRBJ1-4, with a weak D call TRBD1 (5 bases). Germline values: CDR1 KGHDR, CDR2 SFDVKD. This CDR3 spans 15 amino acids. Trimming took 6 bases from V and 2 from J, leaving 12 bases between them. The CDR3 region is CATSKTGLTNEKLFF. In DNA form, the CDR3 reads TGTGCCACCAGTAAGACGGGACTGACTAATGAAAAACTGTTTTTT.

This clone appeared once. V usage is TRBV18 and J usage is TRBJ1-1; 7 bases map to TRBD1. V lost 4 bases and J lost 4; bases outside the gene matches: 12. Germline CDR1 reads KGHSH; CDR2 reads LQKENI. The CDR3 runs 16 residues. This chain's CDR3 is CASSLPLTGLGTEAFF. The DNA for the CDR3 is TGTGCCAGCTCACTCCCCTTGACAGGGCTGGGCACTGAAGCTTTCTTT.

The J gene is TRBJ2-7, the V gene TRBV6-5, with 9 bases fitting TRBD1. V lost 6 bases and J lost 11; bases outside the gene matches: 8. Germline assignment: CDR1 MNHEY and CDR2 SVGAGI. The CDR3 runs to 12 residues. CDR3 residues: CASSDHRDREYF. Here the CDR3 DNA reads TGTGCCAGCAGCGACCACCGGGACAGGGAGTACTTC.

The chain joins TRBV30 to TRBJ2-7; TRBD2 agrees at 8 bases. CDR1 GTSNPN and CDR2 SVGIG come from the germline V gene (reference sequence). This CDR3 is built from 15 residues. V trimming: 1 base; J trimming: 4 bases; junction bases outside the gene matches: 9. CDR3 in DNA: TGTGCCTGGAGTGACCCGGGGGGGGCACTTTACGAGCAGTACTTC. Translation gives CAWSDPGGALYEQYF.

The V call is TRBV28, the J call TRBJ1-4; 12 bases match TRBD1. CDR3 length: 16 residues. CDR1 and CDR2 (germline): MDHEN, SYDVKM. V trimming: 5 bases; J trimming: 2 bases; junction bases outside the gene matches: 3. As DNA, the CDR3 is TGTGCCAGCAGTCGGGACAGGGGGCTCACTAATGAAAAACTGTTTTTT. Protein sequence: CASSRDRGLTNEKLFF.

The chain uses TRBV3-1 (or the pseudogene TRBV3-2) and TRBJ1-1; D gene unclear. The length of the CDR3 is 12 residues. The germline V gene has CDR1 LGHDT and CDR2 YNNKEL (reference sequence). V lost 2 bases and J 0 bases, leaving 1 base between the germline ends. CDR3 in DNA: TGTGCCAGCAGCCAACTGAACACTGAAGCTTTCTTT. Translated: CASSQLNTEAFF.

The V call is TRBV5-5, the J call TRBJ1-4; D gene uncertain. Between the trimmed V and J ends, which lost 5 bases and 6 bases, there was a span of 11 bases. Per the germline V gene, CDR1 is SGHKS and CDR2 is YYEKEE (reference sequence). CDR3 size: 13 residues. The CDR3 sequence is CASRPGSHEKLFF. CDR3 coding DNA: TGTGCCAGCAGACCGGGATCCCATGAAAAACTGTTTTTT.

This chain links TRBV20-1 with TRBJ2-2, with D perhaps TRBD2 (6 bases). V shed 3 bases and J shed 3 bases, with 14 bases lying between them. Germline V gene lookup returns CDR1 DFQATT and CDR2 SNEGSKA (reference sequence). There are 15 residues in the CDR3. The CDR3 region is CSASPLGGHTGELFF. The DNA of the CDR3 is TGCAGTGCTAGTCCTCTTGGAGGGCACACCGGGGAGCTGTTTTTT.